The T cell receptor beta chain described here comes from a study of molecular identifiers for immune sequencing clone quantification. General observations from the study: Jurkat TCR RNA spiked in from one cell reportedly remained identifiable amid roughly 910,000 naive cells.

This clonotype was seen a few times. Its antigen is undetermined. Naive CD8 T cells underwent sorting with the CD8+CD4-CCR7+CD45RA+ definition. Libraries of bulk TCR were made by previously described methods (with listed TCR primers). Using its own MiXCR run on the PCR reads, TCRdb lists one record per CDR3 protein. This table holds about 510,000 distinct CDR3 sequences, less than 30% found once. The germline V gene has CDR1 SEHNR and CDR2 FQNEAQ (reference sequence). This CDR3 is 16 amino acids long. Germline trimming cut 3 bases from V and 6 bases from J; bases unmatched to any gene: 7. This clonotype was obtained from a human donor in good health. Some libraries in this study had Jurkat cell RNA spiked in. The gene calls are TRBV7-9 and TRBJ1-6, with 8 positions matching TRBD1. The sequencing sample was made of naive CD8+ T cells from blood, with Jurkat cell RNA spiked in. Subset noted: FACS-sorted CD8+CD4-CCR7+CD45RA+ naive T cells. CDR3 loop: CASSLMGQVLNSPLHF. Written as DNA, the CDR3 is TGTGCCAGCAGCTTGATGGGACAGGTCCTTAATTCACCCCTCCACTTT.